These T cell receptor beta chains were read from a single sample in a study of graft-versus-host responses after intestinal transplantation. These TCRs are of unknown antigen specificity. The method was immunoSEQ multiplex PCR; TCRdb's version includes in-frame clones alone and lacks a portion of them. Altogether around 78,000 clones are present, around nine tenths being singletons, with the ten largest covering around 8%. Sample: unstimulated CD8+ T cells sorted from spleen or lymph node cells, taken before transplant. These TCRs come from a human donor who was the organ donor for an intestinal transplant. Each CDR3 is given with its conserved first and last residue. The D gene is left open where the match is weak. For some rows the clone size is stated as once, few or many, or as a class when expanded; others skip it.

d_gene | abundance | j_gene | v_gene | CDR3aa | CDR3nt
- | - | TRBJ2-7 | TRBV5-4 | CASSLEASSYEQYF | TGTGCCAGCAGCTTGGAGGCGAGCTCCTACGAGCAGTACTTC
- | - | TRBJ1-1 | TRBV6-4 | CASSDLSWDTEAFF | TGTGCCAGCAGTGACTTATCATGGGACACTGAAGCTTTCTTT
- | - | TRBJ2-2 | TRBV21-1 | CASSPRGNRGTDRTTGELFF | TGTGCCAGCAGCCCCAGAGGGAACAGGGGGACCGATCGAACCACCGGGGAGCTGTTTTTT
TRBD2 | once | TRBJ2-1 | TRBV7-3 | CASSRTSGAPYNEQFF | TGTGCCAGCAGCCGGACTAGCGGGGCCCCCTACAATGAGCAGTTCTTC
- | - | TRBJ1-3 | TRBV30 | CAWSEQPGNTIYF | TGTGCCTGGAGTGAACAGCCTGGAAACACCATATATTTT
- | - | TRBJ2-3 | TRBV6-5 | CASSYSSLNPRNTQYF | TGTGCCAGCAGTTACTCGAGTCTAAATCCCCGCAATACGCAGTATTTT
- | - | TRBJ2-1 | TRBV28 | CASSLWGTIYNEQFF | TGTGCCAGCAGTTTGTGGGGGACAATCTACAATGAGCAGTTCTTC
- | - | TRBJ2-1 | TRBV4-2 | CASSQVDDEQFF | TGTGCCAGCAGCCAAGTCGACGATGAGCAGTTCTTC
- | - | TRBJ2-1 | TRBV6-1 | CASSEGGDNEQFF | TGTGCCAGCAGTGAAGGCGGGGACAATGAGCAGTTCTTC
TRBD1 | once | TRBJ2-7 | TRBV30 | CAWSPGQTYEQYF | TGTGCCTGGAGCCCGGGACAGACCTACGAGCAGTACTTC
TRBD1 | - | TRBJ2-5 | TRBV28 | CASSRQGEYQETQYF | TGTGCCAGCAGTCGACAGGGGGAGTACCAAGAGACCCAGTACTTC
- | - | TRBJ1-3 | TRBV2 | CASRDITNTIYF | TGTGCCAGCAGGGACATCACAAACACCATATATTTT
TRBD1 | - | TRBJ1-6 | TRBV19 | CASSAHGTGLSRLFRGNSPLHF | TGTGCCAGTAGTGCCCACGGGACAGGCTTATCGAGGTTGTTTCGGGGAAATTCACCCCTCCACTTT
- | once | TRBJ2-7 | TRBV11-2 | CASSVPIGQTRTYEQYF | TGTGCCAGCAGCGTACCCATCGGACAGACTCGGACCTACGAGCAGTACTTC
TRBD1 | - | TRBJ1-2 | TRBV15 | CATSSDRDSDYGYTF | TGTGCCACCAGCAGCGACAGGGATAGTGACTATGGCTACACCTTC
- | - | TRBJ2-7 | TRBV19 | CASSNALIGYEQYF | TGTGCCAGTAGTAACGCCCTTATTGGGTACGAGCAGTACTTC
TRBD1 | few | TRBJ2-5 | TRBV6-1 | CASSEGRGLWETQYF | TGTGCCAGCAGTGAAGGCAGGGGGCTCTGGGAGACCCAGTACTTC
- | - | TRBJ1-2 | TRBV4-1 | CASSQADTNYGYTF | TGCGCCAGCAGCCAAGCAGACACTAACTATGGCTACACCTTC
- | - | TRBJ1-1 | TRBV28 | CASSLLRLGDTEAFF | TGTGCCAGCAGTTTATTACGGCTTGGAGACACTGAAGCTTTCTTT
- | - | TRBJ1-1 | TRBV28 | CASSLTINTEAFF | TGTGCCAGCAGTTTAACAATCAACACTGAAGCTTTCTTT
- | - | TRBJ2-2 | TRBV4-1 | CASSQNPGSTGELFF | TGCGCCAGCAGCCAAAACCCCGGGAGCACCGGGGAGCTGTTTTTT
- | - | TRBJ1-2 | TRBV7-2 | CASSSQTLSLIYGYTF | TGTGCCAGCAGCTCCCAGACACTGAGTCTGATCTATGGCTACACCTTC
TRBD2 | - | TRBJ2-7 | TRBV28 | CASSFRVAGAYEQYF | TGTGCCAGCAGTTTTAGGGTAGCGGGGGCTTACGAGCAGTACTTC
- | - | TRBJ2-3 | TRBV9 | CASSVGDWGDSTDTQYF | TGTGCCAGCAGCGTAGGAGATTGGGGGGATAGCACAGATACGCAGTATTTT
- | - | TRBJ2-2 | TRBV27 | CASTGLEFLGTGELFF | TGTGCCAGCACCGGGTTGGAGTTCCTAGGTACCGGGGAGCTGTTTTTT
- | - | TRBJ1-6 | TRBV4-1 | CASSQTRGRHSPLHF | TGCGCCAGCAGCCAAACTAGGGGCAGACATTCACCCCTCCACTTT
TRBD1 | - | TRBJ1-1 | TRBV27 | CASRSRTGTNTEAFF | TGTGCCAGCAGATCTCGGACAGGTACGAACACTGAAGCTTTCTTT
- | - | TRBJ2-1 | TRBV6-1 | CASSEGTTYNEQFF | TGTGCCAGCAGTGAAGGGACTACCTACAATGAGCAGTTCTTC
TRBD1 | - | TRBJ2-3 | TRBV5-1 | CASSLGQGGTDTQYF | TGCGCCAGCAGCTTGGGACAGGGCGGCACAGATACGCAGTATTTT
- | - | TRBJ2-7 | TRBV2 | CASLGRRYEQYF | TGTGCCAGCCTGGGCCGTAGGTACGAGCAGTACTTC
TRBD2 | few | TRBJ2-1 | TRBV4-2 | CASSQDSGGAYNEQFF | TGTGCCAGCAGCCAAGATAGCGGGGGGGCCTACAATGAGCAGTTCTTC
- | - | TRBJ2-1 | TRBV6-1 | CASRKKQTINEQFF | TGTGCCAGCAGAAAGAAACAGACTATCAATGAGCAGTTCTTC
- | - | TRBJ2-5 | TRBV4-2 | CASSQEMGGSETQYF | TGTGCCAGCAGCCAGGAAATGGGAGGTTCGGAGACCCAGTACTTC
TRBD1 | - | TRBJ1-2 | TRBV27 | CASSLYPGQGAGGYTF | TGTGCCAGCAGTTTATACCCGGGACAGGGGGCAGGAGGCTACACCTTC
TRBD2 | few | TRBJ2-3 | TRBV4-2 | CASSPGGASTDTQYF | TGTGCCAGCAGCCCGGGGGGGGCTAGCACAGATACGCAGTATTTT
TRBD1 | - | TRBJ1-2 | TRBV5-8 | CASSLVGQNTYYGYTF | TGTGCCAGCAGCTTGGTGGGACAGAATACCTACTATGGCTACACCTTC
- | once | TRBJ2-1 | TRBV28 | CASSFPQGNSDNEQFF | TGTGCCAGCAGTTTCCCACAGGGAAACTCCGACAATGAGCAGTTCTTC
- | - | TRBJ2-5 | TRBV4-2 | CASSQVGRKFSIGEETQYF | TGTGCCAGCAGCCAAGTAGGCAGGAAATTTTCCATCGGGGAAGAGACCCAGTACTTC
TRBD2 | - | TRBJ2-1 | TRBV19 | CASSIPLAGVPSYNEQFF | TGTGCCAGTAGTATCCCACTAGCGGGGGTCCCCTCCTACAATGAGCAGTTCTTC
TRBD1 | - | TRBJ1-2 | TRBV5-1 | CASSGYRGDGYTF | TGCGCCAGCAGCGGATACAGGGGGGATGGCTACACCTTC
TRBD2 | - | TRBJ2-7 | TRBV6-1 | CASSRTSGAPNQQYF | TGTGCCAGCAGCAGGACTAGCGGGGCCCCTAATCAGCAGTACTTC
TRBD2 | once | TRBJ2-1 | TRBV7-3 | CASSLRLADEQFF | TGTGCCAGCAGCTTACGACTAGCTGATGAGCAGTTCTTC
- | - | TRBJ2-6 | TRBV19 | CASSKTPSGANVLTF | TGTGCCAGTAGCAAAACACCCTCTGGGGCCAACGTCCTGACTTTC
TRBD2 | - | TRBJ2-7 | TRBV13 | CASSLGRVNYEQYF | TGTGCCAGCAGCCTCGGGAGGGTAAACTACGAGCAGTACTTC
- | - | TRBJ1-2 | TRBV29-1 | CSVEDGRNYGYTF | TGCAGCGTTGAAGATGGACGGAACTATGGCTACACCTTC